Shown below are 8 T cell receptor beta chains from a single sample sequenced in a study of blood T cell repertoires in COVID-19. Produced via immunoSEQ multiplex PCR; TCRdb's table is partial and in-frame only. The data contain some 70,000 clones, 88% of them singletons. Sequenced: peripheral blood. These receptors were taken from a woman between 55 and 75 years old with COVID-19, enrolled during active disease.

The chain recombines TRBV5-1 with TRBJ1-6; D is possibly TRBD1 (5 bases). V was pared by 2 bases and J by 3 bases, with 9 bases between. This CDR3 contains 15 residues. Per germline, CDR1 SGHRS and CDR2 YFSETQ. In DNA form, the CDR3 reads TGCGCCAGCAGCTTTGACAGCCTCTATAATTCACCCCTCCACTTT. Protein: CASSFDSLYNSPLHF.

This chain joins TRBV19 and TRBJ2-1; no reliable D call. The length of the CDR3 is 12 residues. The germline CDR1 and CDR2 sequences are LNHDA and SQIVND (reference sequence). With 5 bases removed from V and 5 bases from J, the gap between germline ends came to 7 bases. The CDR3 region has the DNA TGTGCCAGTAGTTCAATCCACAATGAGCAGTTCTTC. Amino acid sequence: CASSSIHNEQFF.

This clone was observed a handful of times. The V gene is TRBV21-1, the J gene TRBJ1-1; TRBD1 is the table's D call, not checked against the DNA. TRBV21-1 has pseudogene status. There are 20 residues in the CDR3. The CDR3 spells CASSKGVERDRDGGDTEAFF. CDR3 bases: TGTGCCAGCAGCAAAGGGGTTGAGAGGGACAGGGATGGCGGGGACACTGAAGCTTTCTTT.

This chain links TRBV11-3 with TRBJ1-1; 12 bases fit TRBD1. The CDR3 consists of 14 residues. Per germline, CDR1 SGHNT and CDR2 YENEEA. The ends lost 2 bases at V and 11 bases at J; junction bases unmatched: 6. Here the CDR3 reads CASSLRDRGRVAFF. In DNA form, the CDR3 reads TGTGCCAGCAGCTTAAGGGACAGGGGGCGAGTTGCTTTCTTT.

This clone was seen more than once but under ten times. V usage is TRBV7-2 and J usage is TRBJ1-1; no clear D. CDR1 and CDR2 (germline): SGHTA, FQGNSA. This CDR3 is built from 13 residues. The ends were cut back, 5 bases at V and 0 bases at J, with 7 bases in the middle. The CDR3 nucleotides read TGTGCCAGCAGCCAGGCCCTGAACACTGAAGCTTTCTTT. This codes for CASSQALNTEAFF.

This chain uses TRBV6-6 with TRBJ2-2; D is unclear. Germline values: CDR1 MNHNY, CDR2 SVGAGI (reference sequence). Trimming cost V 6 bases and J 7 bases, with 6 bases left between them. This CDR3 spans 11 amino acids. CDR3: CASRRVGELFF. The CDR3 bases are TGTGCCAGCAGGCGTGTCGGGGAGCTGTTTTTT.

The J gene is TRBJ2-7, the V gene TRBV24-1; TRBD2 matches 7 bases. The CDR3 sequence is 15 residues long. Trimming removed 5 bases from V and 5 bases from J; junction bases left unmatched: 11. CDR1 KGHDR and CDR2 SFDVKD come from the germline V gene. Here the CDR3 DNA reads TGTGCCACCAGTGCGCCGGGAGGTCTCGGAGACGAGCAGTACTTC. It is translated as CATSAPGGLGDEQYF.

The chain carries TRBV6-2 or TRBV6-3 and TRBJ2-7; TRBD1 matches at 10 bases. The CDR3 is made up of 15 amino acids. Per germline, CDR1 MNHEY and CDR2 SVGEGT. The junction had 6 bases not matched to a gene; V was cut back by 5 bases and J by 2 bases. DNA of the CDR3: TGTGCCAGCAGTAGCCCGGACAGGGGGACCTACGAGCAGTACTTC. The encoded protein is CASSSPDRGTYEQYF.